Each of the 20 T cell receptor delta chains below was sequenced from the same sample in a study of γδ T cells in repeated Plasmodium falciparum infection. TCRdb used CATT to re-call clones from the multiplex PCR reads. The sample holds around 57,000 delta-chain clones, about 1.5% seen once. Gammadelta T cells were flow-sorted from PBMC into Vgamma9/Vdelta2+ and Vdelta2-negative populations for bulk analysis. Sequenced material: gamma-delta T cells from blood. These TCRs come from a pool of human donors (malaria-infected and uninfected, not separated).

In this sample, this clone turned up many times. This DNA's translation and the protein TCRdb lists, from a much larger clone, do not match at residue 16, likely due to a read error; the protein shown is translated from the DNA. V is TRDV1 and J is TRDJ1; TRDD3 aligns across 9 bases. The CDR3 is 23 residues long. The V and J ends lost 0 bases and 0 bases, in that order; junction bases with no gene match: 23. In germline, CDR1 is TSWWSYY, CDR2 QGS. In nucleotides, the CDR3 is TGTGCTCTTGGGGAACTCTTTCCTACGAGGACCCTAAACTGGGGGACAGACACCGATAAACTCATCTTT. Translation gives CALGELFPTRTLNWGTDTDKLIF.

Of note for this clone: TCRdb has a much larger clone's protein, which differs at residue 18 from the translation of this DNA, likely because of a read error; what is shown is the protein translated from the DNA. The genes are TRDV1 and TRDJ1; 9 nucleotides agree with TRDD3. The CDR3 sequence is 24 residues long. V lost 4 bases, J lost 1 base, and 31 bases stayed unmatched. The germline V gene encodes CDR1 TSWWSYY and CDR2 QGS. The CDR3 region is CALGGYTPLPEVFYWGTFTDKLIF. As DNA, the CDR3 is TGTGCTCTTGGGGGATACACTCCCTTACCGGAGGTCTTTTACTGGGGGACTTTCACCGATAAACTCATCTTT.

This clone was observed a handful of times. For this DNA, TCRdb reports the protein of a much larger clone, which diverges at residue 5, most likely from a read error; the protein presented here is translated directly from the DNA. The rearrangement joins TRDV1 to TRDJ1; 8 nucleotides align to TRDD3. The germline CDR1 and CDR2 sequences are TSWWSYY and QGS. CDR3 length: 22 residues. Trimming cost V 4 bases and J 3 bases; bases outside gene matches: 28. The CDR3 loop reads CALGGPNTARILGVLLPDKLIF. The CDR3 DNA is TGTGCTCTTGGGGGGCCCAATACAGCTCGGATACTGGGGGTCCTCCTGCCCGATAAACTCATCTTT.

Regarding this clone: TCRdb's protein for this DNA is that of a much larger clone and differs from the translation at residue 6, likely a read error; the protein shown is the DNA translation. The V gene is TRAV38-2/DV8, the J gene TRDJ1; TRDD3 matches 8 bases. There are 19 residues in the CDR3. Germline CDR1 and CDR2: TSESDYY and QEAYKQQN. The V gene end was trimmed by 3 bases and the J gene end by 1 base; junction bases not matched to a gene: 17. DNA of the CDR3: TGTGCTTATAGGATCCACTTGGTGGGGGATCCTGTAGGCACCGATAAACTCATCTTT. Protein: CAYRIHLVGDPVGTDKLIF.

This clone was counted only a few times. TCRdb's entry gives the protein of a much larger clone, which mismatches this DNA's translation at residue 6, likely from a read error; the protein reported here is translated from the DNA. The CDR3 bases are TGTGCTCTTGGTTCCTCCCTACGTAGGAGCTGGGGGATACGCCCTCGGTACACCGATAAACTCATCTTT. Protein sequence: CALGSSLRRSWGIRPRYTDKLIF. The gene calls are TRDV1 and TRDJ1, with TRDD3 identical over 12 bases. The CDR3 covers 23 residues. The germline CDR1 and CDR2 sequences are TSWWSYY and QGS. V shed 6 bases and J 0 bases; nucleotides not matched to a gene: 26.

This clone was counted only a few times. This DNA translates differently at residue 16 from the TCRdb protein, which is that of a much larger clone; a read error is likely, and the protein shown is the DNA's own translation. V is TRDV1 and J is TRDJ1, with 10 bases aligning to TRDD3. Trimming took 7 bases from V and 0 from J; bases not matched to a gene: 32. CDR3 length: 24 residues. Germline V CDR1 and CDR2: TSWWSYY, QGS. This CDR3 reads CALDTQGAFLRVGGYLVYTDKLIF. DNA of the CDR3: TGTGCTCTTGATACCCAAGGGGCCTTCCTGAGGGTTGGGGGATACCTTGTGTACACCGATAAACTCATCTTT.

Of note for this clone: The mismatch at residue 19 between this DNA's translation and the TCRdb protein of a much larger clone likely reflects a read error; the protein shown is translated from the DNA. V is TRDV1 and J is TRDJ1, with 9 bases fitting TRDD3. The J gene is absent in TCRdb and was assigned here via DNA matching to germline. The CDR3 length is 24 residues. Germline V gene sequence: CDR1 TSWWSYY, CDR2 QGS. J lost 3 bases, V lost 4 bases, and 33 bases had no gene match. The CDR3 sequence: CALGGYTPLPEVFYWGTSADKLIF. DNA of the CDR3: TGTGCTCTTGGGGGATACACTCCCTTACCGGAGGTCTTTTACTGGGGGACTTCCGCCGATAAACTCATCTTT.

This clone has at least ten counts. Translating this DNA gives a protein that differs at residue 21 from the TCRdb one, which belongs to a much larger clone; a read error is likely, and the protein shown is this translation. No J gene call was made, and the V gene is TRDV1; TRDD3 reflects the table's D call only, with no check against the DNA. The CDR3 has 23 residues. The V gene's germline CDR1 is TSWWSYY and CDR2 QGS. CDR3 bases: TGTGCTCTTGGGGATCCCCCGGAAGGTTGGGGGATTGTGTCTATCCCTTTGACAGCACAACCCTTCTTT. This sequence encodes CALGDPPEGWGIVSIPLTAQPFF.

This clone has a count of ten or more. The genes are TRDV1 and TRDJ1, with unresolved D. CDR1 and CDR2 from the germline V gene are TSWWSYY and QGS. CDR3 length: 15 residues. V was trimmed by 1 base and J by 2 bases, leaving 11 bases between them. This CDR3 reads CALGEPSGWTDKLIF. CDR3 DNA: TGTGCTCTTGGGGAACCCTCCGGGTGGACCGATAAACTCATCTTT.

This clone has a handful of counts. This sequence is one base from a far larger clone and is likely a read error. Distinct nucleotide sequences in the sample also encode this CDR3. J is TRDJ1 and V is TRDV1; a possible D gene is TRDD3 (6 bases). Per germline, CDR1 TSWWSYY and CDR2 QGS. CDR3 length equals 14 residues. The CDR3 loop reads CALWGRSYTDKLIF. The CDR3 DNA reads as TGTGCTCTCTGGGGACGATCGTACACCGATAAGCTCATCTTT.

For this clone: TCRdb's protein, taken from a much larger clone, differs from this DNA's translation at residue 13, likely owing to a read error; the protein displayed comes from the DNA. The V call is TRDV1, the J call TRDJ1; 8 positions agree with TRDD3. As TCRdb names no J gene, one was assigned here on the basis of a DNA match to germline. With V trimmed by 0 bases and J by 2 bases, 20 bases remained unmatched. Germline assignment: CDR1 TSWWSYY and CDR2 QGS. This CDR3 is 21 amino acids long. The CDR3 region has the DNA TGTGCTCTTGGGGAACTAGTATACGCCTCCTGGGGGACAAAGTGGACCGATAAACTCATCTTT. Translated: CALGELVYASWGTKWTDKLIF.

Regarding this clone: This DNA's translation differs at residue 9 from TCRdb's protein, which comes from a much larger clone; a read error is likely, and the protein shown is translated from the DNA. This rearrangement joins TRDV3 to TRDJ1; D could derive from TRDD2 or TRDD3 (6 bases each). The CDR3 extends over 14 amino acids. Germline lookup yields CDR1 TVYSNPD and CDR2 GDNSRS (reference sequence). The CDR3 DNA sequence: TGTGCTTCGGCCTTCCGCAGATACGCCGATAAACTCATCTTT. Amino acids: CASAFRRYADKLIF.

This clone was recorded many times. For this DNA, TCRdb reports the protein of a much larger clone, which diverges at residue 6, most likely from a read error; the protein presented here is translated directly from the DNA. The chain combines TRDV1 with TRDJ1; 12 bases map to TRDD3. V lost 1 base to trimming and J lost 5 bases; unmatched junction nucleotides: 17. This CDR3 comprises 20 residues. CDR1 is TSWWSYY, CDR2 QGS, per germline. The CDR3 DNA is TGTGCTCTTGGGGAACGGGAGAGGATTCTACTGGGGGATACTTCAGATAAACTCATCTTT. It codes for CALGERERILLGDTSDKLIF.

Concerning this clone itself: A far larger clone is just one base off, so this is likely a read error. The J gene went uncalled, whereas the V gene is TRDV1; the D call of TRDD3 is as the table states it, not checked on the DNA. CDR1 and CDR2 (germline): TSWWSYY, QGS. The CDR3 runs 20 residues. The CDR3 loop reads CALGEPKGSSPLTDTDKLIF. The CDR3 DNA is TGTGCTCTTGGGGAACCCAAAGGCTCTTCCCCCTTAACTGACACCGATAAGCTCATCTTT.

This clone was detected many times. The TCRdb protein, from a much larger clone, departs from this DNA's translation at residue 9, likely by read error; the protein shown derives from the DNA. This chain links TRDV2 with TRDJ1; tentatively, D is TRDD3 (5 bases). The germline CDR1 and CDR2 sequences are GEAIGNYY and EKD. The CDR3 totals 18 residues. The ends were cut back, 3 bases at V and 0 bases at J, with 22 bases in the middle. The CDR3 DNA reads TGTGCCTGTGACCATTCTTCACTGGAGGATCCGTACACCGATAAACTCATCTTT. This sequence encodes CACDHSSLEDPYTDKLIF.

Regarding this clone: It is likely a read error: a sequence one base away is far more abundant. Other DNA variants within this sample encode the same CDR3. This sequence joins TRDV1 and TRDJ1; 9 nucleotides line up with TRDD3. J lost 5 bases, V lost 0 bases, and 28 bases had no gene match. The CDR3 is made up of 23 amino acids. Germline V gene sequence: CDR1 TSWWSYY, CDR2 QGS. CDR3 DNA: TGTGCTCTTGGGGAACTAATATCCCTCCCTTATAACTGGGGGAAAAGGGGTGTTGATAAACTCATCTTT. Protein: CALGELISLPYNWGKRGVDKLIF.

This clone came up a few times. The TCRdb protein, from a much larger clone, departs from this DNA's translation at residue 9, likely by read error; the protein shown derives from the DNA. The chain joins TRDV2 to TRDJ1; tentative D call: TRDD3 (6 bases). Here the J gene came from matching the DNA to germline, since TCRdb omits it. This CDR3 comprises 17 residues. The V and J ends lost 0 bases and 0 bases respectively, with 16 bases between them. Germline CDR1 GEAIGNYY, CDR2 EKD. The CDR3 loop reads CACDTVPTRGYTDKLIF. The CDR3 DNA reads TGTGCCTGTGACACCGTCCCTACTAGGGGATACACCGATAAACTCATCTTT.

Regarding this clone: This likely stems from a read error, as it lies one base from a far larger clone. The same CDR3 also results from other DNA sequences found in this sample. The chain uses TRDV1 and TRDJ1; D is undetermined. Trimming cost V 0 bases and J 4 bases, with 15 bases left between them. CDR3 size: 16 residues. The germline gives CDR1 TSWWSYY, CDR2 QGS. This CDR3 is CALGELGHRGSDKLIF. CDR3 sequence (DNA): TGTGCTCTTGGGGAACTAGGACACCGGGGTAGCGATAAACTCATCTTT.

This clone was seen a handful of times. A far larger clone is only one base removed, so a read error is likely. The chain recombines TRDV1 with TRDJ1; TRDD3 matches 9 bases. The J gene, left out of TCRdb, was set here by checking the DNA against germline. This CDR3 is built from 21 residues. Germline CDR1 TSWWSYY, CDR2 QGS. CDR3 region: CALGEGGPHWGRIPYTDKLIF. CDR3 DNA sequence: TGTGCCCTTGGGGAAGGGGGGCCCCACTGGGGGAGGATCCCGTACACCGATAAACTCATCTTT.

Concerning this clone itself: A much larger clone lies one base from this, so it may be a read error. The sample holds other DNA sequences that translate to the same CDR3. This rearrangement joins TRDV1 to TRDJ1; D might be TRDD2 (6 bases). Trimming took 1 base from V and 0 from J, leaving 33 bases between them. The germline CDR1 and CDR2 sequences are TSWWSYY and QGS. The CDR3 is 23 amino acids. CDR3 nucleotides: TGTGCTCTTGGGGAACCCCCGTTCCTAACTGAGCTTCAAACGAATAATTACACCGATAAACTCATCTTT. This sequence encodes CALGEPPFLTELQTNNYTDKLIF.